This T cell receptor beta chain appears in the sequencing data of a study of siplizumab effects on memory and regulatory T cells. The CDR3 spans 15 residues. V was pared by 6 bases and J by 11 bases, with 13 bases of the junction left unmatched. CDR1 and CDR2 from the germline V gene are MNHNS and SASEGT. This clone was seen only a few times. Assay: immunoSEQ multiplex PCR; the TCRdb copy retains only in-frame clones and omits some. The sample consists of approximately 100,000 clones, just under 95% of them appearing once. This chain joins TRBV6-1 and TRBJ1-2, with 12 bases fitting TRBD1. The sample was non-Treg CD4+ T cells sorted from blood. The origin of this receptor is a human donor in good health. The CDR3 is CASSEPGTGGIEYTF. The CDR3 nucleotides read TGTGCCAGCAGCGAACCCGGGACAGGGGGCATCGAGTACACCTTC.